This is a list of T cell receptor beta chains from one sample in a study of blood T cells in healthy people across ages. TCRdb passed the 5' RACE reads through MiXCR, listing each CDR3 protein once. In the table there are around 1,800,000 distinct CDR3 sequences, about 39% of which are singletons. Sequencing was carried out using blood. All receptors derive from a human donor in good health. Each CDR3 is given with its conserved first and last residue. A D gene is named only where the DNA matches it firmly. Clone size is stated in some rows and not others, as once, few, many or a class when expanded.

NA TRBJ2-3 TRBV5-5 NA TGTGCCAGCAGCTTGGCACTAAGAAGGGTGCACACAGATACGCAGTATTTT CASSLALRRVHTDTQYF
NA TRBJ2-1 TRBV24-1 TRBD2 TGTGCCACCAGTACTAGCGGGGGCGTTGAGACCCAGTTCTTC CATSTSGGVETQFF
NA TRBJ2-1 TRBV29-1 NA TGCAGCGTTGAAGGGACCTCCCTCGACAATGAGCAGTTCTTC CSVEGTSLDNEQFF
few TRBJ2-7 TRBV21-1 NA TGTGCCAGCAGCAGAAGAACCCTGACAGGTTCCTACGAGCAGTACTTC CASSRRTLTGSYEQYF
NA TRBJ1-2 TRBV6-6 NA TGTGCCAGCAGTTACGATGCCCCTGGGGGGGGCTACACCTTC CASSYDAPGGGYTF
NA TRBJ1-6 TRBV7-3 NA TGTGCCAGCAGTTGGCCCTCAAGGCAAGGTTCACCCCTCCACTTT CASSWPSRQGSPLHF
few TRBJ1-1 TRBV27 NA TGTGCCAGCAGTTTGAAAACTGGACGGATTACTCAGAACACTGAAGCTTTCTTT CASSLKTGRITQNTEAFF
few TRBJ2-1 TRBV11-2 NA TGTGCCAGCAGCTTAAGTAGGACAGAGAATGAGCAGTTCTTC CASSLSRTENEQFF
NA TRBJ2-3 TRBV7-2 NA TGTGCCAGCAGCCAGACCCCCACAGATACGCAGTATTTT CASSQTPTDTQYF
few TRBJ2-3 TRBV4-3 NA TGCGCCAGCAGCCAAGATCGGGGTCCCACAGATACGCAGTATTTT CASSQDRGPTDTQYF
few TRBJ2-5 TRBV12-3/TRBV12-4 NA TGTGCCAGCAGCCGAGGGGACGGCCAAGAGACCCAGTACTTC CASSRGDGQETQYF
NA TRBJ2-7 TRBV29-1 NA TGCAGCGCTGTGGCAGTCTACGAGCAGTACTTC CSAVAVYEQYF
few TRBJ1-2 TRBV7-9 NA TGTGCCAGCAGCCTCCAAAACTCGGAGGTGGGCTACACCTTC CASSLQNSEVGYTF
few TRBJ1-5 TRBV20-1 NA TGCAGTGCTGTCCTTAGCGCGGACGCGAATCAGCCCCAGCATTTT CSAVLSADANQPQHF
NA TRBJ1-1 TRBV29-1 NA TGCAGCGCCGCAAGTCTGAACACTGAAGCTTTCTTT CSAASLNTEAFF
NA TRBJ2-5 TRBV6-2/TRBV6-3 TRBD2 TGTGCCAGCAGTTGGGGACTAGCGGGCCAGAGAGGGACCCAGTACTTC CASSWGLAGQRGTQYF
once TRBJ1-1 TRBV30 NA TGTGCCTGGACGGACCCGACCACTGAAGCTTTCTTT CAWTDPTTEAFF
NA TRBJ2-7 TRBV20-1 TRBD1 TGCAGTGCTGGGGTAGGGACAGGATTGAAGCAGTACTTC CSAGVGTGLKQYF
NA TRBJ2-1 TRBV7-3 TRBD1 TGTGCCAGCAGCCAGAACCGGGACAGTCCCTACAATGAGCAGTTCTTC CASSQNRDSPYNEQFF
NA TRBJ1-6 TRBV12-3/TRBV12-4 NA TGTGCCAGCAGTCCTAATGACTGGGGAAATTCACCCCTCCACTTT CASSPNDWGNSPLHF
many TRBJ2-6 TRBV29-1 NA TGCAGCGTTCAGGTTTCTGGGGCCAACGTCCTGACTTTC CSVQVSGANVLTF
NA TRBJ2-7 TRBV20-1 NA TGCAGTGCACTTAGTGGGGGGGCCTTCGAGCAGTACTTC CSALSGGAFEQYF
NA TRBJ2-1 TRBV7-9 TRBD1 TGTGCCAGCAGCTTAGGGGACAGCTACTACAATGAGCAGTTCTTC CASSLGDSYYNEQFF
NA TRBJ2-3 TRBV4-3 NA TGCGCCAGCAGCCACCGTCCGGGAGATACGCAGTATTTT CASSHRPGDTQYF
NA TRBJ2-5 TRBV24-1 TRBD1 TGTGCCACCAGTGGTGTGACAGGGGGCCACGGGGAGACCCAGTACTTC CATSGVTGGHGETQYF
few TRBJ1-2 TRBV15 NA TGTGCCACCAGCAGGCCCGGACTAAGCTATGGCTACACCTTC CATSRPGLSYGYTF
few TRBJ2-3 TRBV7-3 NA TGTGCCAGCAGCTTAACCCGACGGACAGTCACAGATACGCAGTATTTT CASSLTRRTVTDTQYF
NA TRBJ1-2 TRBV20-1 NA TGCAGTGCTAGGGGGGGCTTGGCGGCCTCCGCCTATGGCTACACCTTC CSARGGLAASAYGYTF
NA TRBJ2-2 TRBV4-1 NA TGCGCCAGCAGCCAAGGAGTGGGGGAGCGCACCGGGGAGCTGTTTTTT CASSQGVGERTGELFF
NA TRBJ2-5 TRBV15 NA TGTGCCACCAGCAGATCCCCCGACAGCCAGGAGACCCAGTACTTC CATSRSPDSQETQYF